The subject of this entry is one T cell receptor (delta chain). An end of the junction differs from the germline gene, which may be a read error. Looked up from germline, CDR1 is GEAIGNYY and CDR2 is EKD. The CDR3 contains 19 residues. TCRdb redid clone calling on the reads using CATT. The table has about 15,000 delta-chain clones, 7.3% seen once. The data are from a study of gamma-delta chains in newborns, infants, children. For the study at large: Innate gammadelta T cells reportedly expand polyclonally right after birth, driven by microbial exposure, per the title.

The rearrangement joins TRDV2 to TRDJ3, with 13 bases fitting TRDD3. The source of this sequence is a child who was a newborn, infant or young child, either healthy, febrile or measles-vaccinated (not recorded which). What was sequenced was blood. The CDR3 here is CAGDPLLGDTSWDTRQMFF. The CDR3 DNA reads TGTGCCGGTGACCCCTTACTGGGGGATACGTCCTGGGACACCCGACAGATGTTTTTC.